A single sample is the source of the 26 T cell receptor beta chains below, sequenced in a study of blood T cell repertoires in COVID-19. Data came from immunoSEQ multiplex PCR; TCRdb stores just in-frame clones and leaves some out. The sample contains about 140,000 clones, 80% to 85% of which appear only once. Specimen: peripheral blood. The receptors shown here come from a human donor in a cohort sampled during active COVID-19.

This chain connects TRBV12-3 or TRBV12-4 to TRBJ1-1; no clear D gene. This CDR3 comprises 13 residues. The V end was cut by 7 bases, the J end by 1 base, with 10 bases between. Written as DNA, the CDR3 is TGTGCCAGCAACCCGGGGAAGAACACTGAAGCTTTCTTT. Encoded protein: CASNPGKNTEAFF.

Details on this clone: At one of its ends the junction is not consistent with the germline gene, which may arise from a read error. The rearrangement uses TRBV7-7 and TRBJ2-2; 7 nucleotides align to TRBD2. Germline CDR1 and CDR2: SSHAT and FNYEAQ (reference sequence). The CDR3 covers 15 residues. The CDR3: CASSLAGRDTGELFF. CDR3 in DNA: TGTGCTAGCAGCTTAGCAGGGAGGGACACCGGGGAGCTGTTTTTT.

In its sample, this clone was seen a few times. The rearrangement uses TRBV9 and TRBJ2-7, with 12 bases identical to TRBD1. V lost 3 bases and J lost 3; bases outside the gene matches: 4. Germline V lookup: CDR1 SGDLS, CDR2 YYNGEE. CDR3 length: 15 residues. The DNA of the CDR3 is TGTGCCAGCAGCGCCGGGACAGGGGGCTTCTACGAGCAGTACTTC. This gives the protein CASSAGTGGFYEQYF.

The chain couples TRBV28 to TRBJ1-6; 9 bases line up with TRBD1. The CDR3 has 14 residues. Trimming removed 5 bases from V and 10 bases from J; junction bases left unmatched: 6. Germline loops: CDR1 MDHEN, CDR2 SYDVKM. The CDR3 loop is CASSPDRGRSPLHF. The CDR3, as DNA: TGTGCCAGCAGTCCGGACAGGGGCCGCTCACCCCTCCACTTT.

Written as DNA, the CDR3 is TGTGCCAGTAGTGACAGGGCTGGGAACACTGAAGCTTTCTTT. It encodes CASSDRAGNTEAFF. V is TRBV19 and J is TRBJ1-1; 7 bases are shared with TRBD1. Unmatched junction bases numbered 4, after V lost 5 bases and J lost 1 base. Germline CDR1 LNHDA, CDR2 SQIVND (reference sequence). The CDR3 contains 14 residues.

V usage is TRBV19 and J usage is TRBJ2-1; 13 bases align to TRBD2. In germline, CDR1 is LNHDA, CDR2 SQIVND (reference sequence). This CDR3 region has 15 residues. V was clipped by 10 bases and J by 6 bases; unmatched bases: 9. The CDR3 DNA sequence: TGTGCCACCTCCACCGGGACTAGCGGGACCAATGAGCAGTTCTTC. This encodes CATSTGTSGTNEQFF.

This clone has at least ten counts. This chain links TRBV5-8 with TRBJ1-3; possible D gene TRBD1, 6 bases. The CDR3 is 13 amino acids. V shed 3 bases and J shed 4 bases, with 8 bases lying between them. Germline V gene lookup returns CDR1 SGHTS and CDR2 YDEGEE. CDR3 amino acids: CASSYGQGNTIYF. The CDR3 DNA follows: TGTGCCAGCAGCTATGGACAGGGAAACACCATATATTTT.

This clone was detected only once. This chain joins TRBV4-1 and TRBJ1-1, with 8 bases aligning to TRBD1. V dropped 2 bases and J dropped 2; count of bases not matched to a gene: 4. The CDR3 extends over 15 amino acids. CDR1 MGHRA and CDR2 YSYEKL come from the germline V gene. The CDR3 is CASSQSDRVNTEAFF. CDR3 bases: TGCGCCAGCAGCCAATCGGACAGGGTAAACACTGAAGCTTTCTTT.

About this clone itself: This CDR3 is also generated by other DNA sequences in the sample. This sequence joins TRBV10-1 and TRBJ1-1; tentative D call: TRBD1 (5 bases). In germline, CDR1 is WNHNN, CDR2 SYGVQD (reference sequence). Trimming removed 4 bases at V and 2 bases at J, with 8 bases between. There are 13 residues in the CDR3. DNA of the CDR3: TGCGCCAGCAGTGGACAGCTTAACACTGAAGCTTTCTTT. Translated: CASSGQLNTEAFF.

The chain links TRBV20-1 to TRBJ2-7; D is perhaps TRBD2 (5 bases). The V gene's germline CDR1 is DFQATT and CDR2 SNEGSKA (reference sequence). The CDR3 length is 12 residues. Trimming stripped 3 bases from V and 6 bases from J, with 12 bases between. In DNA form, the CDR3 reads TGCAGTGCTAGTTCTAAGGGAGCCGAGCAGTACTTC. It codes for CSASSKGAEQYF.

The genes are TRBV4-1 and TRBJ2-2; D possibly corresponds to TRBD1 (5 bases). The CDR3 covers 18 residues. Trimming removed 0 bases from V and 0 bases from J, with 14 bases in between. Germline CDR1 is MGHRA and CDR2 is YSYEKL. The chain's CDR3 is CASSQDSGSLPNTGELFF. DNA for the CDR3: TGCGCCAGCAGCCAAGATTCAGGGTCCTTACCGAACACCGGGGAGCTGTTTTTT.

The V call is TRBV28, the J call TRBJ2-7; 15 bases line up with TRBD2. CDR1 MDHEN and CDR2 SYDVKM come from the germline V gene. The CDR3 length is 16 residues. Germline trimming cut 4 bases from V and 4 bases from J; bases unmatched to any gene: 5. The CDR3, as DNA: TGTGCCAGCAGTTCTGGGACTAGCGGGGGGAGGTACGAGCAGTACTTC. Encoded protein: CASSSGTSGGRYEQYF.

The CDR3 sequence is CASRPGGKNSPLHF. The DNA for the CDR3 is TGTGCCAGCAGGCCAGGGGGCAAAAATTCACCCCTCCACTTT. The genes are TRBV3-1 (or the pseudogene TRBV3-2) and TRBJ1-6, with 8 bases identical to TRBD1. Germline loops: CDR1 LGHDT, CDR2 YNNKEL (reference sequence). The CDR3 totals 14 residues. V was clipped by 6 bases and J by 7 bases; unmatched bases: 5.

V and J are TRBV25-1 and TRBJ2-7, with 7 nucleotides matching TRBD2. CDR3 length: 12 amino acids. Looked up from germline, CDR1 is MGHDK and CDR2 is SYGVNS. Trimming took 6 bases from V and 2 from J; bases not matched to a gene: 1. CDR3: CASRRETYEQYF. CDR3 nucleotide sequence: TGTGCCAGCAGGCGGGAGACCTACGAGCAGTACTTC.

The V call is TRBV7-9, the J call TRBJ2-7; D is possibly TRBD2 (6 bases). V gave up 1 base and J gave up 7 bases, with 8 bases separating them. Germline assignment: CDR1 SEHNR and CDR2 FQNEAQ (reference sequence). The CDR3 length is 12 residues. The CDR3 here is CASSLETREQYF. The CDR3 bases are TGTGCCAGCAGCTTAGAGACTAGGGAGCAGTACTTC. The entire variable domain, with the rest obtained from reference TRBV7-9 and TRBJ2-7, is as follows: DTGVSQNPRHKITKRGQNVTFRCDPISEHNRLYWYRQTLGQGPEFLTYFQNEAQLEKSRLLSDRFSAERPKGSFSTLEIQRTEQGDSAMYLCASSLETREQYFGPGTRLTVT.

This chain connects TRBV7-9 to TRBJ1-4; D is unclear. The CDR3 length is 14 residues. Germline CDR1 is SEHNR and CDR2 is FQNEAQ (reference sequence). With 2 bases removed from V and 4 bases from J, the gap between germline ends came to 8 bases. The CDR3 coding sequence is TGTGCCAGCAGCTTAATCGGGGTTAATGAAAAACTGTTTTTT. It encodes CASSLIGVNEKLFF.

This clone was found a few times. V and J are TRBV5-1 and TRBJ1-1, with 9 bases lining up with TRBD1. The V segment lost 2 bases and the J segment 6 bases; nucleotides outside the gene matches: 5. CDR3 length: 14 residues. Germline lookup yields CDR1 SGHRS and CDR2 YFSETQ. DNA of the CDR3: TGCGCCAGCAGCTTCGGACAGGGGTTCGCTGAAGCTTTCTTT. Its protein product is CASSFGQGFAEAFF.

The rearrangement uses TRBV24-1 and TRBJ1-4; TRBD1 matches 10 bases. Germline CDR1 reads KGHDR; CDR2 reads SFDVKD. CDR3 size: 15 residues. Unmatched junction bases numbered 6, after V lost 4 bases and J lost 8 bases. The CDR3 region is CATSDPDRGQEKLFF. CDR3 sequence (DNA): TGTGCCACCAGTGACCCTGACAGGGGGCAAGAAAAACTGTTTTTT.

Remarks on this clone: This sample also contains other DNA sequences that code for the same CDR3. The chain has TRBV5-1 and TRBJ2-7; tentative D call: TRBD1 (6 bases). V dropped 0 bases and J dropped 3 bases, with 10 bases sitting between them. The CDR3 covers 14 residues. Germline lookup yields CDR1 SGHRS and CDR2 YFSETQ. The CDR3 here is CASSLAGGDYEQYF. The CDR3, as DNA: TGCGCCAGCAGCTTGGCTGGGGGCGACTACGAGCAGTACTTC.

This chain joins TRBV3-1 (or the pseudogene TRBV3-2) and TRBJ2-1, with D hard to call. V was trimmed by 3 bases and J by 0 bases, leaving 12 bases between them. The CDR3 totals 16 residues. CDR1 and CDR2 (germline): LGHDT, YNNKEL (reference sequence). The CDR3 nucleotides read TGTGCCAGCAGCCAGCGGAGCACAAACTCCTACAATGAGCAGTTCTTC. Translation gives CASSQRSTNSYNEQFF.

The J gene is TRBJ1-2, the V gene TRBV5-1; 8 bases match TRBD1. CDR3 length: 14 amino acids. V lost 4 bases, J lost 0 bases, and 2 bases stayed unmatched. The germline V gene has CDR1 SGHRS and CDR2 YFSETQ. The CDR3 coding sequence is TGCGCCAGCAGCGGACAGGGCCCTAACTATGGCTACACCTTC. Protein product: CASSGQGPNYGYTF.

J is TRBJ2-3 and V is TRBV10-2; a weak D match, TRBD1 (6 bases). V gave up 6 bases and J gave up 3 bases, with 10 bases separating them. The CDR3 has 13 amino acids. Germline V gives CDR1 WSHSY, CDR2 SAAADI. The CDR3 sequence is CASRVRGTDTQYF. CDR3 in DNA: TGCGCCAGCAGGGTAAGGGGGACAGATACGCAGTATTTT.

This clone appeared once. The V call is TRBV19, the J call TRBJ2-5, with D maybe TRBD2 (6 bases). Trimming took 5 bases from V and 1 from J, leaving 17 bases between them. This CDR3 spans 16 amino acids. Germline-derived CDR1 and CDR2 are LNHDA and SQIVND (reference sequence). The CDR3 sequence is CASSPWGERAQETQYF. CDR3 nucleotides: TGTGCCAGTAGTCCCTGGGGGGAAAGGGCCCAAGAGACCCAGTACTTC.

The chain joins TRBV28 to TRBJ2-2; 8 bases fit TRBD1. J gave up 3 bases and V 5 bases, and 5 bases lay outside the gene matches. Looked up from germline, CDR1 is MDHEN and CDR2 is SYDVKM. The CDR3 is 15 residues long. The DNA for the CDR3 is TGTGCCAGCAGTCACCGACAGGGGTACACCGGGGAGCTGTTTTTT. Its translation is CASSHRQGYTGELFF.

The CDR3 sequence: CASRGQGLLGEKLFF. CDR3 coding DNA: TGTGCCAGCCGCGGACAGGGGCTTCTAGGGGAAAAACTGTTTTTT. This chain links TRBV6-5 with TRBJ1-4; the match to TRBD1 covers 9 bases. Per the germline V gene, CDR1 is MNHEY and CDR2 is SVGAGI. J lost 8 bases, V lost 8 bases, and 12 bases had no gene match. The CDR3 sequence is 15 residues long.

This clone was counted only a few times. This same CDR3 is encoded by further DNA sequences in the sample. The CDR3 region has the DNA TGTGCCAGCAGCTTAGGCACGAACACCGGGGAGCTGTTTTTT. It yields the protein CASSLGTNTGELFF. The chain joins TRBV7-3 to TRBJ2-2; D not certain. V was shortened by 2 bases and J by 0 bases, with 4 bases between the two germline ends. CDR1 is SGHTA and CDR2 is FQGTGA in the germline V gene. This CDR3 contains 14 residues.